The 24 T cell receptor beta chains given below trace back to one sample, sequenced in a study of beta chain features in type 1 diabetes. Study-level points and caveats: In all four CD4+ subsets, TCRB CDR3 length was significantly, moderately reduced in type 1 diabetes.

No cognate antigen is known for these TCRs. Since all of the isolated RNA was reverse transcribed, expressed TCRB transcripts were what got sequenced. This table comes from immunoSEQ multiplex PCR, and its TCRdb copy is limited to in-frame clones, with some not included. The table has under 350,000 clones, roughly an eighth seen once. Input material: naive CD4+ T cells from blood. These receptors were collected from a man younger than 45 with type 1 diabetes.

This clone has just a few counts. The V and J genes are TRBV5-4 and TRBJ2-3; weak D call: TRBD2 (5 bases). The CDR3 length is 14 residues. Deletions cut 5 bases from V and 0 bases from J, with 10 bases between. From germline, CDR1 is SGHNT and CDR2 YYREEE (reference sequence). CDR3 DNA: TGTGCCAGCAGGCGGGCCGCTAGCACAGATACGCAGTATTTT. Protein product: CASRRAASTDTQYF.

The DNA for the CDR3 is TGTGCCAGTAGTATGGTCTACAGGGGGCGGGTTACGCAGTATTTT. This sequence encodes CASSMVYRGRVTQYF. The V call is TRBV19, the J call TRBJ2-3; 9 bases map to TRBD1. The germline CDR1 and CDR2 sequences are LNHDA and SQIVND (reference sequence). This CDR3 is built from 15 residues. The trim removed 3 bases at V and 8 bases at J, leaving 9 bases unmatched.

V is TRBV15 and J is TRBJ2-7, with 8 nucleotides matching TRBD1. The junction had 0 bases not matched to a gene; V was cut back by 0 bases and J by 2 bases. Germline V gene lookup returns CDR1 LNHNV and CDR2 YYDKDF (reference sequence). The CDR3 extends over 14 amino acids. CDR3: CATSREQGAYEQYF. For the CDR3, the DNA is TGTGCCACCAGCAGAGAACAGGGGGCCTACGAGCAGTACTTC.

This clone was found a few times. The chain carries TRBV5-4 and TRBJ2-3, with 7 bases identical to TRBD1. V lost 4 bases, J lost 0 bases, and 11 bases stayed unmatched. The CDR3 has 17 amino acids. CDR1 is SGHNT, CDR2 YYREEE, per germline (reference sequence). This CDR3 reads CASSLPGTASSTDTQYF. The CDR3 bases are TGTGCCAGCAGCCTTCCCGGGACAGCCTCTAGCACAGATACGCAGTATTTT.

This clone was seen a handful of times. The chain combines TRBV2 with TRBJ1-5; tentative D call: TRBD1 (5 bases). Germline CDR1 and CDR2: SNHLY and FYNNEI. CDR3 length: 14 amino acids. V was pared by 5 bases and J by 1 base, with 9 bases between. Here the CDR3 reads CASSRGDSNQPQHF. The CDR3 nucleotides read TGTGCCAGCAGTCGGGGGGACAGCAATCAGCCCCAGCATTTT.

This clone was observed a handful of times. The CDR3 nucleotides read TGTGCCAGCAGCCAAGACTTACTGGGCTACACCTTC. Its translation: CASSQDLLGYTF. V usage is TRBV4-2 and J usage is TRBJ1-2; D uncertain. CDR3 size: 12 residues. The V gene's germline CDR1 is LGHNA and CDR2 YNFKEQ. Trimming stripped 0 bases from V and 8 bases from J, with 7 bases between.

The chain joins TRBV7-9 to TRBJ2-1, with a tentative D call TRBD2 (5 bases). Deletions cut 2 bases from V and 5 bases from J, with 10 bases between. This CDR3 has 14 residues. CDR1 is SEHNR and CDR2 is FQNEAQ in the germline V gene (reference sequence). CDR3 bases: TGTGCCAGCAGCTTACGGGCTAGCCACAATGAGCAGTTCTTC. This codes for CASSLRASHNEQFF.

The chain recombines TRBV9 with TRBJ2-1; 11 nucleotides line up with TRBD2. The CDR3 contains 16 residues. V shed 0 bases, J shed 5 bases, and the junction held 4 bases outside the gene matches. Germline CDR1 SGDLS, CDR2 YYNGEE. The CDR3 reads CASSVDLLAGDNEQFF. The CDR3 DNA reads TGTGCCAGCAGCGTAGATCTACTAGCGGGAGACAATGAGCAGTTCTTC.

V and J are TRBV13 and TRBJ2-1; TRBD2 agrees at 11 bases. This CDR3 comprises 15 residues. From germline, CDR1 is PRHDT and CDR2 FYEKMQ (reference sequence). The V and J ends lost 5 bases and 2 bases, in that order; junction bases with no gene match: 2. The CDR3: CASSGGLAAYNEQFF. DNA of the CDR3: TGTGCCAGCAGCGGGGGACTAGCGGCCTACAATGAGCAGTTCTTC.

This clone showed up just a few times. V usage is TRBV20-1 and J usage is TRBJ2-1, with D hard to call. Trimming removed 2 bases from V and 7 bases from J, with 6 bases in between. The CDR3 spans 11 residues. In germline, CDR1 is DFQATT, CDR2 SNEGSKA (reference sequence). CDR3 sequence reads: CSARTRNEQFF. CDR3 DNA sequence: TGCAGTGCTAGAACTCGGAATGAGCAGTTCTTC.

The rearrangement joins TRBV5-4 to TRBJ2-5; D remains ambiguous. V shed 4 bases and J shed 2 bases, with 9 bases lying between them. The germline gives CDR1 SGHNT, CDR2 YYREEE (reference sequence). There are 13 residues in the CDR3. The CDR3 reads CASSQEHQETQYF. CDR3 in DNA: TGTGCCAGCAGCCAAGAGCATCAAGAGACCCAGTACTTC.

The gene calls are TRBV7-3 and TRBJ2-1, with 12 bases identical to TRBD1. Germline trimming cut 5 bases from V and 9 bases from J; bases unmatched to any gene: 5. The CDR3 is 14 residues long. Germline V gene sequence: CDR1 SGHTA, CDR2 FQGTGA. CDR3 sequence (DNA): TGTGCCAGCAGCCTGGGACAGGGGGCTGGTGAGCAGTTCTTC. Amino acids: CASSLGQGAGEQFF.

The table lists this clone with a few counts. CDR3 DNA sequence: TGTGCCAGTAGTAGTAGCGGGGGCTACTACGAGCAGTACTTC. Residues: CASSSSGGYYEQYF. The gene calls are TRBV19 and TRBJ2-7; 9 nucleotides agree with TRBD2. The germline V gene encodes CDR1 LNHDA and CDR2 SQIVND (reference sequence). Trimming at V came to 4 bases and at J to 3 bases, leaving 4 bases not matched to a gene. This CDR3 contains 14 residues.

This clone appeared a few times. CDR3 in amino acids: CAISGTGGGETQYF. The CDR3 DNA reads TGTGCCATCAGTGGAACAGGGGGCGGGGAGACCCAGTACTTC. The chain uses TRBV10-3 and TRBJ2-5; 9 nucleotides align to TRBD1. This CDR3 spans 14 amino acids. Germline V gives CDR1 ENHRY, CDR2 SYGVKD. Losses at the gene ends were 4 bases for V and 5 bases for J; bases not matched to a gene: 5.

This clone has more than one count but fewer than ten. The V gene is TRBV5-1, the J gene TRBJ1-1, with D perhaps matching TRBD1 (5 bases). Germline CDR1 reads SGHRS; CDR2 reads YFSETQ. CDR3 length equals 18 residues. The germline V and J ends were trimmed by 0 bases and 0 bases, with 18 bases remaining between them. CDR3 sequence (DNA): TGCGCCAGCAGCTTGGATCGCAGGGCGGGATTGATGAACACTGAAGCTTTCTTT. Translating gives CASSLDRRAGLMNTEAFF.

DNA of the CDR3: TGTGCCAGCAGCCCGAGGATACAAGAGACCCAGTACTTC. Its protein product is CASSPRIQETQYF. The rearrangement joins TRBV7-6 to TRBJ2-5; D is ambiguous. Germline V gives CDR1 SGHVS, CDR2 FNYEAQ. This CDR3 has 13 residues. Trimming removed 5 bases at V and 2 bases at J, with 9 bases between.

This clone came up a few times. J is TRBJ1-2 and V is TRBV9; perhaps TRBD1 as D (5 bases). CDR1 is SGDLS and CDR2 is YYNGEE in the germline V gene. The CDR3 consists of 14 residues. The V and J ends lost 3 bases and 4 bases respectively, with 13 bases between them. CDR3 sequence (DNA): TGTGCCAGCAGCGACCCCGCCAGGGCCTATGGCTACACCTTC. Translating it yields CASSDPARAYGYTF.

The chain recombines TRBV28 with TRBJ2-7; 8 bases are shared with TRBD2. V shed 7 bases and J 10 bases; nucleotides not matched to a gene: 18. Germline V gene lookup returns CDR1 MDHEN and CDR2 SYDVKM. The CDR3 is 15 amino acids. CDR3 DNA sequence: TGTGCCAGCACCCTCTCGGGGCTAGCGGGTCTTCTTCAGTACTTC. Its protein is CASTLSGLAGLLQYF.

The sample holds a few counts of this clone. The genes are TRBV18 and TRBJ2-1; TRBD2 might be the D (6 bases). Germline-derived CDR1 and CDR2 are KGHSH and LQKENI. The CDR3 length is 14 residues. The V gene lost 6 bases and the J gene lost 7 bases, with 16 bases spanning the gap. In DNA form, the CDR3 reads TGTGCCAGCTCGCCCCCGTCGGGAGAGAATGAGCAGTTCTTC. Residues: CASSPPSGENEQFF.

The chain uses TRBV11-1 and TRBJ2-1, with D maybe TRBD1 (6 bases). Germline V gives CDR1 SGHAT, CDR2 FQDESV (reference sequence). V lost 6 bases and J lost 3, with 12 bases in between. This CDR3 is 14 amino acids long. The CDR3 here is CASSSGTRYNEQFF. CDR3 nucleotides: TGTGCCAGCAGTTCCGGGACACGCTACAATGAGCAGTTCTTC.

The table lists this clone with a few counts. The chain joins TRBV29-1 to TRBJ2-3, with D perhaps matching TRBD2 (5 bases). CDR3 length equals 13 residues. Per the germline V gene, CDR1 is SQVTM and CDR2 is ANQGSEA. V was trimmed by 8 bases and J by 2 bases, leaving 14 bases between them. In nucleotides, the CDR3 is TGCAGCAGCAGCGGATTTTCCACAGATACGCAGTATTTT. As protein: CSSSGFSTDTQYF.

CDR3 coding DNA: TGTGCCAGCAGCGGGGGGCTAGCGGGCTCCTACGAGCAGTACTTC. The encoded protein is CASSGGLAGSYEQYF. The genes are TRBV9 and TRBJ2-7, with TRBD2 matching over 8 bases. CDR1 SGDLS and CDR2 YYNGEE come from the germline V gene. This CDR3 is 15 amino acids long. Trimming cost V 3 bases and J 0 bases; bases outside gene matches: 5.

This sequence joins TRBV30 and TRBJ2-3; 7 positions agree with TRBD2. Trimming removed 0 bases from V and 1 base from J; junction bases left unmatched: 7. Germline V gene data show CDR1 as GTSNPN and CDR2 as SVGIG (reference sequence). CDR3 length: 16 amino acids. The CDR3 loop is CAWSVRSSGRTDTQYF. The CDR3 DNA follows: TGTGCCTGGAGTGTACGATCTAGCGGACGCACAGATACGCAGTATTTT.

CDR3 bases: TGTGCCAGCAGCTCCGGGACTAGCGGTGAATACGAGCAGTACTTC. Translated, it gives CASSSGTSGEYEQYF. The rearrangement links TRBV7-2 to TRBJ2-7, with 11 bases identical to TRBD2. Germline CDR1 reads SGHTA; CDR2 reads FQGNSA. Trimming at V came to 4 bases and at J to 4 bases, leaving 6 bases not matched to a gene. The length of the CDR3 is 15 residues.